This TCR beta chain was recorded in a study of T-cell reconstitution after alpha-beta-depleted transplantation in children. Study-level results: Approximately two months post-transplant, alpha-beta T cells reportedly originated from several hundred expanded graft clones. Hyperexpanded clones declined; after one year, newly produced T cells mostly supplied diversity. Surviving recipient T cells and thymic progenitors produced the high day-60 TCRbeta diversity seen in some patients.

The TCRbeta library incorporated unique molecular identifiers. Each CDR3 protein gets one entry after TCRdb re-called the PCR reads with MiXCR. The data hold roughly 670,000 distinct CDR3 sequences, with around 13% observed a single time. Per germline, CDR1 ENHRY and CDR2 SYGVKD. The CDR3 extends over 13 amino acids. Trimming removed 4 bases at V and 0 bases at J, with 4 bases between. In the case of this clonotype: Its antigen is still unknown.

The source was PBMCs, collected before TCRalphabeta/CD19-depleted stem cell transplant. The V call is TRBV10-3, the J call TRBJ1-3; D gene ambiguous. The origin of this receptor is a girl aged 2 to 10 with congenital amegakaryocytic thrombocytopenia, due to receive a stem cell transplant. The CDR3 coding sequence is TGTGCCATCAGTGGGGGCTCTGGAAACACCATATATTTT. It specifies CAISGGSGNTIYF.